This entry concerns a single TCR beta chain. This specimen belongs to a study of blood T cell repertoires in COVID-19. Across the whole study: The United States, Italy and Spain provided the acute and convalescent COVID-19 samples. Sample material is recorded as cDNA or gDNA derived from T cells, B-cell-depleted T cells, or PBMCs.

Sequencing was performed with immunoSEQ multiplex PCR; in TCRdb, only in-frame clones are kept and a portion is missing. The data hold a few hundred thousand clones, with roughly 87% observed a single time. This CDR3 region has 14 residues. The V end lost 0 bases, the J end lost 4 bases, and 10 bases lay between the germline ends. In germline, CDR1 is SGHNT, CDR2 YYREEE (reference sequence). Participant ages covered about 18 to 89 years across 24 US areas. Cohort allocation depended upon clinical history that participants reported. This chain joins TRBV5-4 and TRBJ1-2; D is perhaps TRBD1 (5 bases). The sequencing sample was made of PBMCs or T cells enriched from blood (not recorded which). This clonotype was sampled from a woman aged 45 to 65 who had recovered from COVID-19. In nucleotides, the CDR3 is TGTGCCAGCAGCTTGGGGGGGGAGTCCTATGGCTACACCTTC. Encoded protein: CASSLGGESYGYTF.